Shown below are 30 T cell receptor beta chains from a single sample sequenced in a study of T cells in Graves' hyperthyroidism and ophthalmopathy. RNA transcripts provided the source from which TCR beta CDR3 regions were amplified. The primer set for the first-round RT-PCR of the TCR CDR3 was HTBI. TCRdb ran MiXCR on the multiplex PCR reads and lists one entry per CDR3 protein. Here the sample spans over 250,000 distinct CDR3 sequences, roughly an eighth being singletons. Sequenced material: blood. All receptors derive from a woman in her 40s with Graves' ophthalmopathy.

This clonotype showed up just a few times. This chain connects TRBV5-4 to TRBJ1-1, with 8 positions matching TRBD1. This CDR3 spans 19 amino acids. CDR1 is SGHNT and CDR2 is YYREEE in the germline V gene (reference sequence). Trimming cost V 0 bases and J 4 bases; bases outside gene matches: 17. The CDR3 bases are TGTGCCAGCAGCTTGGCCCTATCAGGGGGCGTCACGGATAGCACTGAAGCTTTCTTT. It specifies CASSLALSGGVTDSTEAFF.

This clonotype came up many times. The rearrangement uses TRBV7-8 and TRBJ2-7; D is unclear. V was cut by 1 base and J by 4 bases, with 11 bases left in between. CDR1 and CDR2 from the germline V gene are SGHVS and FQNEAQ. This CDR3 is 14 amino acids long. The chain's CDR3 is CASSLEGQRYEQYF. The DNA of the CDR3 is TGTGCCAGCAGCTTAGAGGGCCAGCGATACGAGCAGTACTTC.

This clonotype came up many times. The CDR3 reads CATTLGAGRTDTQYF. CDR3 nucleotides: TGTGCCACCACCCTGGGAGCGGGACGCACAGATACGCAGTATTTT. This rearrangement joins TRBV27 to TRBJ2-3, with 7 bases aligning to TRBD2. CDR3 length: 15 residues. Unmatched junction bases numbered 11, after V lost 10 bases and J lost 1 base. The germline CDR1 and CDR2 sequences are MNHEY and SMNVEV (reference sequence).

This clonotype was observed at least ten times. The chain links TRBV7-2 to TRBJ1-1, with 7 positions matching TRBD1. V trimming: 8 bases; J trimming: 5 bases; junction bases outside the gene matches: 5. CDR1 and CDR2 from the germline V gene are SGHTA and FQGNSA. The CDR3 covers 12 residues. CDR3 residues: CASLPTGTEAFF. The CDR3 region has the DNA TGTGCCAGCCTACCGACAGGGACTGAAGCTTTCTTT. Drawing the rest from reference TRBV7-2 and TRBJ1-1, the complete variable domain is GAGVSQSPSNKVTEKGKDVELRCDPISGHTALYWYRQSLGQGLEFLIYFQGNSAPDKSGLPSDRFSAERTGGSVSTLTIQRTQQEDSAVYLCASLPTGTEAFFGQGTRLTVV.

This clonotype was seen ten or more times. The rearrangement uses TRBV20-1 and TRBJ2-3; 10 bases match TRBD2. Germline trimming cut 3 bases from V and 0 bases from J; bases unmatched to any gene: 15. The CDR3 length is 19 residues. Germline values: CDR1 DFQATT, CDR2 SNEGSKA (reference sequence). The CDR3 spells CSARDITGTSDLSTDTQYF. CDR3 coding DNA: TGCAGTGCTAGGGATATTACCGGGACTAGCGATCTTAGCACAGATACGCAGTATTTT.

This chain joins TRBV5-6 and TRBJ1-5, with 7 positions matching TRBD1. Per germline, CDR1 SGHDT and CDR2 YYEEEE. This CDR3 comprises 16 residues. V was clipped by 1 base and J by 5 bases; unmatched bases: 9. CDR3 in amino acids: CASSLLTGKKDQPQHF. The CDR3, as DNA: TGTGCCAGCAGCTTGTTGACAGGGAAGAAAGATCAGCCCCAGCATTTT. The variable domain in full, completed from reference TRBV5-6 and TRBJ1-5, reads DAGVTQSPTHLIKTRGQQVTLRCSPKSGHDTVSWYQQALGQGPQFIFQYYEEEERQRGNFPDRFSGHQFPNYSSELNVNALLLGDSALYLCASSLLTGKKDQPQHFGDGTRLSIL.

This clonotype was recorded many times. The chain uses TRBV6-1 and TRBJ2-7; 8 nucleotides agree with TRBD1. V lost 7 bases and J lost 1; bases outside the gene matches: 18. This CDR3 is 18 amino acids long. Per germline, CDR1 MNHNS and CDR2 SASEGT. CDR3 nucleotide sequence: TGTGCCAGCAAAACAGTGGGGGCTGACGGACAGGGATCCTACGAGCAGTACTTC. Its protein is CASKTVGADGQGSYEQYF.

The rearrangement links TRBV6-5 to TRBJ2-5, with unresolved D. The CDR3 runs to 14 residues. Looked up from germline, CDR1 is MNHEY and CDR2 is SVGAGI. Trimming took 0 bases from V and 0 from J, leaving 5 bases between them. The CDR3 is CASSYSVNQETQYF. DNA for the CDR3: TGTGCCAGCAGTTACTCGGTGAACCAAGAGACCCAGTACTTC.

This sequence joins TRBV12-3 or TRBV12-4 and TRBJ2-7; D unresolved. V lost 2 bases and J 0 bases, leaving 8 bases between the germline ends. The CDR3 has 14 amino acids. CDR3 coding DNA: TGTGCCAGCAGTTTACACCAGAGCTCCTACGAGCAGTACTTC. Translating it yields CASSLHQSSYEQYF.

This clonotype occurred once. A clone one base away is much larger, so this may be a read error. This chain joins TRBV11-2 and TRBJ1-4; 9 bases fit TRBD1. The CDR3 length is 13 residues. Looked up from germline, CDR1 is SGHAT and CDR2 is FQNNGV. CDR3 sequence: CASSSTGGERLFF. CDR3 bases: TGTGCCAGCAGCTCGACAGGGGGTGAAAGACTGTTTTTT.

This clonotype has a count of ten or more. This chain joins TRBV5-4 and TRBJ1-2, with 10 nucleotides matching TRBD1. CDR1 is SGHNT and CDR2 is YYREEE in the germline V gene (reference sequence). There are 15 residues in the CDR3. The trim removed 4 bases at V and 4 bases at J, leaving 7 bases unmatched. CDR3 DNA sequence: TGTGCCAGCAGCATGGAGGGACAGGGGCCCTATGGCTACACCTTC. It specifies CASSMEGQGPYGYTF.

Regarding this clonotype: A read error may explain this, as a much larger clone is one base away. V usage is TRBV6-5 and J usage is TRBJ2-5; TRBD2 aligns across 8 bases. From germline, CDR1 is MNHEY and CDR2 SVGAGI. V lost 4 bases to trimming and J lost 5 bases; unmatched junction nucleotides: 6. The CDR3 runs to 14 residues. The CDR3: CASSSGLGFETQYF. CDR3 nucleotides: TGTGCCAGCAGTTCGGGACTAGGGTTTGAGACCCAGTACTTC.

The chain is built from TRBV6-1 and TRBJ1-2, with D perhaps TRBD1 (5 bases). Trimming cost V 7 bases and J 6 bases, with 18 bases left between them. The germline gives CDR1 MNHNS, CDR2 SASEGT. CDR3 length: 14 amino acids. The CDR3 nucleotides are TGTGCCAGCACCAACCGGGGAGTAGGGGATGGCTACACCTTC. Translating gives CASTNRGVGDGYTF.

At least ten counts were recorded for this clonotype. The chain carries TRBV11-2 and TRBJ2-5; D gene ambiguous. With 5 bases removed from V and 2 bases from J, the gap between germline ends came to 18 bases. The CDR3 is 16 amino acids. Germline loops: CDR1 SGHAT, CDR2 FQNNGV. The CDR3 DNA sequence: TGTGCCAGCAGCCCGACCCCCGTGGGCCCTCAAGAGACCCAGTACTTC. This encodes CASSPTPVGPQETQYF.

The chain employs TRBV7-9 and TRBJ2-7; TRBD1 aligns across 10 bases. V was pared by 1 base and J by 3 bases, with 6 bases of the junction left unmatched. CDR1 is SEHNR, CDR2 FQNEAQ, per germline (reference sequence). The CDR3 has 16 residues. In DNA form, the CDR3 reads TGTGCCAGCAGCTTAGTGGGGGACAGGGGCTTCTACGAGCAGTACTTC. Encoded protein: CASSLVGDRGFYEQYF.

Ten or more counts support this clonotype. This chain connects TRBV28 to TRBJ1-1; unclear D gene. The CDR3 runs to 14 residues. The V and J ends lost 9 bases and 1 base respectively, with 15 bases between them. Germline V gene lookup returns CDR1 MDHEN and CDR2 SYDVKM. The CDR3 sequence is CASTRLGSNTEAFF. CDR3 nucleotides: TGTGCCAGTACCCGGTTAGGATCGAACACTGAAGCTTTCTTT.

This clonotype was counted a few times. The genes are TRBV9 and TRBJ2-3; perhaps TRBD1 as D (5 bases). This CDR3 contains 16 residues. The V gene's germline CDR1 is SGDLS and CDR2 YYNGEE. V was shortened by 4 bases and J by 3 bases, with 18 bases between the two germline ends. The CDR3 DNA sequence: TGTGCCAGCAGCACCTATCAGGGAAAGGAGACAGATACGCAGTATTTT. Its translation is CASSTYQGKETDTQYF.

This clonotype occurred many times. The chain links TRBV12-3 or TRBV12-4 to TRBJ2-1; TRBD1 is a possible D gene (6 bases). V lost 4 bases and J lost 3, with 19 bases in between. The CDR3 has 17 residues. This chain's CDR3 is CASSSGQFRSYYNEQFF. CDR3 bases: TGTGCCAGCAGTTCCGGACAGTTTCGGAGTTACTACAATGAGCAGTTCTTC.

The table lists this clonotype with a few counts. The DNA for the CDR3 is TGTGCCAGCAGCCAGGATAAAGGCGCTCCGGGTAATGAAAAACTGTTTTTT. The encoded protein is CASSQDKGAPGNEKLFF. The chain couples TRBV3-1 to TRBJ1-4; D is unresolved. Germline V gene lookup returns CDR1 LGHDT and CDR2 YNNKEL (reference sequence). V lost 3 bases to trimming and J lost 4 bases, with 18 bases between them. The CDR3 covers 17 residues.

This clonotype occurred many times. This chain joins TRBV12-3 or TRBV12-4 and TRBJ1-1; D gene ambiguous. The CDR3 has 13 residues. Trimming pared 2 bases from V and 4 bases from J, leaving 8 bases between. CDR3 region: CASSLNVFTEAFF. CDR3 nucleotide sequence: TGTGCCAGCAGTTTAAATGTTTTCACTGAAGCTTTCTTT.

This clonotype was observed at least ten times. The chain recombines TRBV11-2 with TRBJ2-1; 10 bases map to TRBD2. CDR1 and CDR2 from the germline V gene are SGHAT and FQNNGV. V dropped 5 bases and J dropped 6; count of bases not matched to a gene: 13. The length of the CDR3 is 17 residues. DNA for the CDR3: TGTGCCAGCAGCGCCCAAGAAGCGGGAGGGCCTTCCAATGAGCAGTTCTTC. Protein sequence: CASSAQEAGGPSNEQFF.

This clonotype was recorded a few times. The chain recombines TRBV5-1 with TRBJ1-1, with TRBD1 as a possible D gene (5 bases). The CDR3 covers 15 residues. V was cut by 2 bases and J by 5 bases, with 16 bases left in between. The germline V gene encodes CDR1 SGHRS and CDR2 YFSETQ. The CDR3 here is CASSFLGGTHTEAFF. DNA of the CDR3: TGCGCCAGCAGCTTTCTCGGGGGGACTCATACTGAAGCTTTCTTT.

J is TRBJ2-2 and V is TRBV18, with D unresolved. V lost 2 bases to trimming and J lost 7 bases, with 8 bases between them. The CDR3 runs 13 residues. The V gene's germline CDR1 is KGHSH and CDR2 LQKENI. The CDR3 DNA is TGTGCCAGCTCACCATCTCTCGGCGGGGAGCTGTTTTTT. Translated, it gives CASSPSLGGELFF.

The genes are TRBV24-1 and TRBJ2-7; a possible D gene is TRBD2 (7 bases). V was cut by 4 bases and J by 3 bases, with 18 bases left in between. This CDR3 comprises 16 residues. The V gene's germline CDR1 is KGHDR and CDR2 SFDVKD. Here the CDR3 DNA reads TGTGCCACCAGTGACTCTGGGGGGGCCCTCTACTACGAGCAGTACTTC. Encoded protein: CATSDSGGALYYEQYF.

V and J are TRBV20-1 and TRBJ2-5; 9 bases are a match to TRBD2. This CDR3 region has 16 residues. The germline gives CDR1 DFQATT, CDR2 SNEGSKA (reference sequence). The V segment lost 3 bases and the J segment 5 bases; nucleotides outside the gene matches: 13. The CDR3 nucleotides read TGCAGTGCTAGTCGGCGGGGGGGCCCCCGAGGGGAGACCCAGTACTTC. This codes for CSASRRGGPRGETQYF.

This clonotype was counted ten times or more. The chain is built from TRBV28 and TRBJ2-7; 9 nucleotides align to TRBD2. Germline CDR1 MDHEN, CDR2 SYDVKM. The CDR3 extends over 15 amino acids. Germline trimming cut 2 bases from V and 3 bases from J; bases unmatched to any gene: 5. DNA for the CDR3: TGTGCCAGCAGTTTACGAGCGGGAGGTCTCTACGAGCAGTACTTC. Amino acids: CASSLRAGGLYEQYF.

This clonotype was counted at least ten times. This chain's CDR3 is CASSLRTGFGYGYTF. The CDR3 DNA follows: TGTGCCAGCAGTTTACGGACAGGGTTTGGGTATGGCTACACCTTC. V gene TRBV6-1 combines with J gene TRBJ1-2; 8 bases align to TRBD1. V lost 5 bases to trimming and J lost 5 bases; unmatched junction nucleotides: 10. Germline values: CDR1 MNHNS, CDR2 SASEGT. The CDR3 spans 15 residues.

This clonotype was counted ten times or more. The chain uses TRBV6-1 and TRBJ1-4, with TRBD1 identical over 7 bases. Trimming removed 4 bases from V and 4 bases from J; junction bases left unmatched: 9. The CDR3 sequence is 16 residues long. Germline CDR1 MNHNS, CDR2 SASEGT. The CDR3 DNA sequence: TGTGCCAGCAGTGTTTTCGGGACAGTCTTTAATGAAAAACTGTTTTTT. This translates into CASSVFGTVFNEKLFF.

This clonotype was observed many times. The chain has TRBV20-1 and TRBJ2-7, with 7 positions matching TRBD1. CDR1 DFQATT and CDR2 SNEGSKA come from the germline V gene (reference sequence). This CDR3 contains 15 residues. V was clipped by 2 bases and J by 4 bases; unmatched bases: 11. CDR3: CSARREQGKVYEQYF. CDR3 in DNA: TGCAGTGCTAGAAGAGAACAGGGGAAGGTGTACGAGCAGTACTTC.

This clonotype has ten or more counts. The chain uses TRBV6-1 and TRBJ1-6; possibly TRBD1 for D (5 bases). The V and J ends lost 5 bases and 0 bases respectively, with 14 bases between them. The CDR3 runs 17 residues. Germline-derived CDR1 and CDR2 are MNHNS and SASEGT. DNA for the CDR3: TGTGCCAGCAGTCCCCAAAGGGGCCTCTCCTATAATTCACCCCTCCACTTT. Translated: CASSPQRGLSYNSPLHF.